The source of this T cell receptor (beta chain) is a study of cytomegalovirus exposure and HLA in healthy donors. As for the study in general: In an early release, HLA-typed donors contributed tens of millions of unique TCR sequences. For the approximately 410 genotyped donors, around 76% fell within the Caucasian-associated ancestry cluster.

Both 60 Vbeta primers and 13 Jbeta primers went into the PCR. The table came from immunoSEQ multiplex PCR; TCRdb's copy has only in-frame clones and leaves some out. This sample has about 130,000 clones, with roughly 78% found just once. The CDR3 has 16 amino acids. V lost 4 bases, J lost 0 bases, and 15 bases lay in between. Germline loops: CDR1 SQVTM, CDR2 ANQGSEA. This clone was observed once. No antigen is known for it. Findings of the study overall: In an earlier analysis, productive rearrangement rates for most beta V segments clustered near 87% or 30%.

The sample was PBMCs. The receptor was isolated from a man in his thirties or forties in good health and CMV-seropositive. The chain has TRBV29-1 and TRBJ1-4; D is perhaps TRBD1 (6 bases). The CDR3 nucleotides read TGCAGCGTTGCGGGGCAGTCAGGGGCAACTAATGAAAAACTGTTTTTT. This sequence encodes CSVAGQSGATNEKLFF. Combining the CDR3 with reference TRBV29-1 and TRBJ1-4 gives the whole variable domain SAVISQKPSRDICQRGTSLTIQCQVDSQVTMMFWYRQQPGQSLTLIATANQGSEATYESGFVIDKFPISRPNLTFSTLTVSNMSPEDSSIYLCSVAGQSGATNEKLFFGSGTQLSVL.